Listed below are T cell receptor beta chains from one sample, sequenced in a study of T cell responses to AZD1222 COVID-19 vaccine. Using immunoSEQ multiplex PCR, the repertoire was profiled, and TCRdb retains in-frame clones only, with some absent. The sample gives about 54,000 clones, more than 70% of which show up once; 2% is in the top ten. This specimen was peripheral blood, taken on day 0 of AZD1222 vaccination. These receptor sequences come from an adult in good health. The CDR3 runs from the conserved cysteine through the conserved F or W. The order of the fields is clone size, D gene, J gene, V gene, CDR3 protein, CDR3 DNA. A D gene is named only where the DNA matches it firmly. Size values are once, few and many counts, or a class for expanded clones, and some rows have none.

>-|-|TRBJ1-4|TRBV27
CASSLRVHSGEKLFF
TGTGCCAGCAGTTTAAGGGTGCACTCTGGTGAAAAACTGTTTTTT
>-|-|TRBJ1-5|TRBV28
CASSPTGTGAPPQHF
TGTGCCAGCAGCCCGACCGGGACCGGCGCACCGCCCCAGCATTTT
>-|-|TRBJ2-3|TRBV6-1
CASSEWPGETDTQYF
TGTGCCAGCAGTGAATGGCCAGGGGAAACAGATACGCAGTATTTT
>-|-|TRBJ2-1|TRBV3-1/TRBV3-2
CASSQARVLYNEQFF
TGTGCCAGCAGCCAAGCCCGGGTACTCTACAATGAGCAGTTCTTC
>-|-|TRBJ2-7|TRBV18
CASSQDFGINEQYF
TGTGCCAGCTCACAAGACTTCGGGATTAACGAGCAGTACTTC
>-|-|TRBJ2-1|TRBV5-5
CASSFLSGVIYNEQFF
TGTGCCAGCAGCTTTCTGTCAGGGGTGATTTACAATGAGCAGTTCTTC
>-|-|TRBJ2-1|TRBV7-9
CASRTGGGSHEQFF
TGTGCCAGCCGGACGGGTGGGGGGAGTCATGAGCAGTTCTTC
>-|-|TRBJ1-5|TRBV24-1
CATSDPNQPQHF
TGTGCCACCAGCGACCCAAATCAGCCCCAGCATTTT
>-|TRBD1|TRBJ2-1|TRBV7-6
CASSSTRRTGYNEQFF
TGTGCCAGCAGCTCAACCCGAAGGACAGGCTACAATGAGCAGTTCTTC
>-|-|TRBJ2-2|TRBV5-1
CASSSQGLGNTGELFF
TGCGCCAGCAGCTCACAGGGCCTCGGGAACACCGGGGAGCTGTTTTTT
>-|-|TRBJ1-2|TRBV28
CASSLSAENYGYTF
TGTGCCAGCAGTTTATCGGCAGAAAACTATGGCTACACCTTC
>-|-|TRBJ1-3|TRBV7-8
CASSREGRNTIYF
TGTGCCAGCAGCAGGGAGGGTAGAAACACCATATATTTT
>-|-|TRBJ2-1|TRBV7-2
CASSLRTGAGDNEQFF
TGTGCCAGCAGCTTACGGACGGGAGCTGGGGACAATGAGCAGTTCTTC
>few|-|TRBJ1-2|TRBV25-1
CASSDRGYGYTF
TGTGCCAGCAGTGATAGGGGCTATGGCTACACCTTC
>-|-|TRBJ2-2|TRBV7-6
CASSAQGRVVNTGELFF
TGTGCCAGCAGCGCGCAAGGGCGGGTGGTGAACACCGGGGAGCTGTTTTTT
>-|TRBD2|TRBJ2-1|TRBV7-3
CASSLTRTSGRGEQFF
TGTGCCAGCAGCTTAACCAGGACTAGCGGGAGAGGTGAGCAGTTCTTC
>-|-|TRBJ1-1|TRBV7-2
CASSLAPKDTEAFF
TGTGCCAGCAGCTTAGCGCCGAAGGACACTGAAGCTTTCTTT
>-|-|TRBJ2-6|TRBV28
CASSGRTVAGSGANVLTF
TGTGCCAGCAGTGGACGTACGGTCGCGGGCTCTGGGGCCAACGTCCTGACTTTC
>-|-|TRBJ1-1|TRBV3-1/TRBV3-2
CASSPRTAKGTEAFF
TGTGCCAGCAGCCCCCGGACGGCAAAGGGCACTGAAGCTTTCTTT
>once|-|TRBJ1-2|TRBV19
CASSIGGGNYGYTF
TGTGCCAGTAGTATAGGAGGCGGTAACTATGGCTACACCTTC
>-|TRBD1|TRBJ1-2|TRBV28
CASRANRGPGYGYTF
TGTGCCAGCAGAGCAAACAGGGGGCCGGGCTATGGCTACACCTTC
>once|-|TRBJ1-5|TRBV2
CASSAELSNQPQHF
TGTGCCAGCAGTGCGGAGTTAAGCAATCAGCCCCAGCATTTT
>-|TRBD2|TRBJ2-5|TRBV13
CASSCGTSGCQETQYF
TGTGCCAGCAGCTGTGGGACTAGCGGGTGCCAAGAGACCCAGTACTTC
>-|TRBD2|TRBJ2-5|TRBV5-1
CASSTSGSLIETQYF
TGCGCCAGCAGCACCAGCGGGAGTTTAATCGAGACCCAGTACTTC
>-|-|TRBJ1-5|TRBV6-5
CASSTGTFSNQPQHF
TGTGCCAGCAGTACTGGGACATTCAGCAATCAGCCCCAGCATTTT
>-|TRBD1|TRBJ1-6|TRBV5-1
CASSVGTGGNSPLHF
TGCGCCAGCAGCGTTGGGACAGGGGGAAATTCACCCCTCCACTTT
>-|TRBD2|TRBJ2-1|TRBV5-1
CASSLVASGYNEQFF
TGCGCCAGCAGCTTGGTGGCTAGCGGTTACAATGAGCAGTTCTTC
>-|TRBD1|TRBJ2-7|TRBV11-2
CASSDRDRLSYEQYF
TGTGCCAGCAGCGACCGGGACAGGCTTTCCTACGAGCAGTACTTC
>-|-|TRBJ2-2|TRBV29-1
CSALRGELFF
TGCAGCGCGCTGAGAGGGGAGCTGTTTTTT
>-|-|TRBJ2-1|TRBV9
CASSVEGNEQFF
TGTGCCAGCAGCGTAGAGGGTAATGAGCAGTTCTTC
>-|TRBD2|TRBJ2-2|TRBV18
CASSSGTSVANTGELFF
TGTGCCAGCTCATCAGGGACTAGCGTCGCGAACACCGGGGAGCTGTTTTTT
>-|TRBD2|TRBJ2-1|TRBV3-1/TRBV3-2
CASSARTSGNNEQFF
TGTGCCAGCAGCGCGCGGACTAGCGGTAATAATGAGCAGTTCTTC
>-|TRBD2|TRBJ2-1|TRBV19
CATSPLASSYNEQFF
TGTGCCACCTCACCACTAGCGAGCTCCTACAATGAGCAGTTCTTC
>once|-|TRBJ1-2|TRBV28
CASSLRDFYYGYTF
TGTGCCAGCAGTTTACGGGACTTCTACTATGGCTACACCTTC
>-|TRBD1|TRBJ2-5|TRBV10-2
CASSAGGETQYF
TGCGCCAGCAGTGCAGGGGGAGAGACCCAGTACTTC
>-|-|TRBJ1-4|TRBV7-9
CASSQGQPVREKLFF
TGTGCCAGCAGCCAAGGACAGCCCGTTCGAGAAAAACTGTTTTTT
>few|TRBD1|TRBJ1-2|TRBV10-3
CAISDGDRAHYGYTF
TGTGCCATCAGTGACGGGGACAGGGCCCACTATGGCTACACCTTC
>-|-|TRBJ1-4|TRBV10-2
CASSDRTVSVEKLFF
TGCGCCAGCAGTGACAGGACGGTTTCGGTTGAAAAACTGTTTTTT
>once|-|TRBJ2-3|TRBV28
CASSLLWVRGRTDTQYF
TGTGCCAGCAGTTTGTTGTGGGTACGGGGCCGCACAGATACGCAGTATTTT
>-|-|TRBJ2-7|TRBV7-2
CASSLGGGDTYEQYF
TGTGCCAGCAGCTTAGGAGGGGGGGATACCTACGAGCAGTACTTC
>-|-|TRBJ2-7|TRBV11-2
CASSLVPGLGEQYF
TGTGCCAGCAGCTTAGTTCCGGGTCTGGGGGAGCAGTACTTC
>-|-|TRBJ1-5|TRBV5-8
CASSLTRNQPQHF
TGTGCCAGCAGCTTGACTCGTAATCAGCCCCAGCATTTT
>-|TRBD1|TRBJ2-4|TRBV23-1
CASVTIRDRENIQYF
TGCGCCAGCGTCACGATCCGGGACAGGGAAAACATTCAGTACTTC
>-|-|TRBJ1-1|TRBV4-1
CASSPRGGRNTEAFF
TGCGCCAGCAGCCCTAGGGGGGGCCGGAACACTGAAGCTTTCTTT
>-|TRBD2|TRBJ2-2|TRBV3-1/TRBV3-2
CASTGTSDTGELFF
TGTGCCAGTACCGGGACTAGCGACACCGGGGAGCTGTTTTTT
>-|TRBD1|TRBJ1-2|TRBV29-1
CSVGTGGNYGYTF
TGCAGCGTTGGGACAGGCGGAAACTATGGCTACACCTTC
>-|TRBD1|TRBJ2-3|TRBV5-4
CASSRGQGRDTQYF
TGTGCCAGCAGCCGAGGACAGGGTAGAGATACGCAGTATTTT
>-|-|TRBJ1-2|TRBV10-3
CAISESGGAGYGYTF
TGTGCCATCAGTGAATCGGGGGGCGCCGGCTATGGCTACACCTTC
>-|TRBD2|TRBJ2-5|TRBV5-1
CASSLGLGRELETQYF
TGCGCCAGCAGCTTGGGTCTTGGGCGGGAGTTAGAGACCCAGTACTTC
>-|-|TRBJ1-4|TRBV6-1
CASSEAGADNEKLFF
TGTGCCAGCAGTGAAGCAGGGGCCGATAATGAAAAACTGTTTTTT